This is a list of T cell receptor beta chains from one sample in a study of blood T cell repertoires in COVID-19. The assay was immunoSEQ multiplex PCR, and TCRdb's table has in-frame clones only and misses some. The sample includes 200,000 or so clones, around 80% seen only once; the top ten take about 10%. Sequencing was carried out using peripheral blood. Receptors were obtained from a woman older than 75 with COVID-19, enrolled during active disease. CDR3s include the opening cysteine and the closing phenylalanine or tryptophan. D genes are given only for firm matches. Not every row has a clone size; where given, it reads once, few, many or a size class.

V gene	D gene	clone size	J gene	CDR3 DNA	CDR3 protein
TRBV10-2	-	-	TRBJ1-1	TGCGCCAGCAGTGAGGTGTTAGACACTGAAGCTTTCTTT	CASSEVLDTEAFF
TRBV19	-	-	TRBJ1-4	TGTGCCAGTAGTATGACCGGGACAAGGTCCGGCATCGCAACTAATGAAAAACTGTTTTTT	CASSMTGTRSGIATNEKLFF
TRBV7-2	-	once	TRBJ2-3	TGTGCCAGCAGCTTACTGTGGGGCGCCGGTCTGTATTTT	CASSLLWGAGLYF
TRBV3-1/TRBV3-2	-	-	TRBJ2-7	TGTGCCAGCAGCCAAACAAGGGGGACCTACGAGCAGTACTTC	CASSQTRGTYEQYF
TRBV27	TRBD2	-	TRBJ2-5	TGTGCCAGCAGTTTATCGATGGTAGCGGGGGGCGGGGAGACCCAGTACTTC	CASSLSMVAGGGETQYF
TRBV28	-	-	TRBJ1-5	TGTGCCAGCAGAACAGAGAATCAGCCCCAGCATTTT	CASRTENQPQHF
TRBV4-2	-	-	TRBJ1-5	TGTGCCAGCAGCCAAGTTAACAGCCAAAGCAATCAGCCCCAGCATTTT	CASSQVNSQSNQPQHF
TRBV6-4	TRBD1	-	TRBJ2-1	TGTGCCCGCCGAGGTAGTTGGGGACAGAGCTCCTACAATGAGCAGTTCTTC	CARRGSWGQSSYNEQFF
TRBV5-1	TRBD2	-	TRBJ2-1	TGCGCCAGCAGCCTAGGGACTAGTGGAGACAATGAGCAGTTCTTC	CASSLGTSGDNEQFF
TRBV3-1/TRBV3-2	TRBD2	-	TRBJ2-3	TGTGCCAGCAGCCGATACGGGACTAGCGGGGTTGCTGCAGATACGCAGTATTTT	CASSRYGTSGVAADTQYF